The clone carrying this TCR beta chain appeared many times. The junction departs from the called germline gene at one end, perhaps through a read error. The data belong to a study of early T cells in non-severe SARS-CoV-2 infection. TCRdb itself ran the 5' RACE reads through MiXCR, one entry per CDR3 protein. The sample consists of roughly 40,000 distinct CDR3 sequences, approximately 5.9% of them appearing once. Germline assignment: CDR1 MNHEY and CDR2 SVGAGI. The CDR3 is 15 amino acids. Sequencing was carried out using whole blood. This TCR was recovered from an adult who was a healthcare worker with PCR-confirmed SARS-CoV-2 infection or an uninfected control (not recorded which). V usage is TRBV6-5 and J usage is TRBJ1-4; D not certain. The CDR3 nucleotides read TGTGCCAGCAGTTACTCGGGTCAGCTTAATGGAAAACTGTTTTTT. The encoded protein is CASSYSGQLNGKLFF.